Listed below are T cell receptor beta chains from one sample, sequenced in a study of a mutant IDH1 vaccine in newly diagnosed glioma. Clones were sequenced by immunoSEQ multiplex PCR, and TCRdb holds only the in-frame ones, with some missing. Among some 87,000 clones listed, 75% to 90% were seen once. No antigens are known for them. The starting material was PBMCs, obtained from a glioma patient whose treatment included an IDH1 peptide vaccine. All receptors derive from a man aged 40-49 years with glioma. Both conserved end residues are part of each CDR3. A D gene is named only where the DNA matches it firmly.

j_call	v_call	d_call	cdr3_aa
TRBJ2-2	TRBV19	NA	CASSTQVAGELFF
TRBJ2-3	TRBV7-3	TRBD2	CASSSGTSGRDTQYF
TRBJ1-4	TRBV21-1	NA	CASGHPLGLFF
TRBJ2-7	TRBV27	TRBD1	CASSYRGPTYEQYF
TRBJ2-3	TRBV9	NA	CASSVGEDTQYF
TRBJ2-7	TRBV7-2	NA	CASSPDGYEQYF
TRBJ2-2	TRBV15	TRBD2	CATKPSGTNTGELFF
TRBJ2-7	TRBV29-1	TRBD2	CSVVGLAHEQYF
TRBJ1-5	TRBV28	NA	CASSPPVDPTHF
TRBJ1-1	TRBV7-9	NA	CASSLALVGGEAFF
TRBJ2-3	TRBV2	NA	CASSPRTSTDTQYF
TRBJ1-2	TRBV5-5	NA	CASSLAELEGYTF
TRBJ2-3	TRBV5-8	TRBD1	CASSLAGTGSTDTQYF
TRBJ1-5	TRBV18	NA	CASSGSGGVSNQPQHF
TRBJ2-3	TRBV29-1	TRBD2	CSVWGGSTDTQYF
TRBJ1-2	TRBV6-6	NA	CASSYSLGGGYTF
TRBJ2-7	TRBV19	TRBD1	CASSIDLPTGLNEQYF
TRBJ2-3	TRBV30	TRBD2	CAWRWQRGEQDTQYF
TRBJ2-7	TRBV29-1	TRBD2	CSVSTSGTFAEQYF
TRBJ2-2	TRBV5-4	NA	CASSFWTTGELFF
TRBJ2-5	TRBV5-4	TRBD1	CASRWDRRQETQYF
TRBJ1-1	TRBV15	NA	CATSRGARAVGTEAFF
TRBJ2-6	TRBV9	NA	CASSHSVGQRSSGANVLTF
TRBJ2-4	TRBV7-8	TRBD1	CASSGDRGSIQYF
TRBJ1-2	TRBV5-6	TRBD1	CASSRQGQEGYTF
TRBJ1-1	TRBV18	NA	CASSPQGDRRNTEAFF
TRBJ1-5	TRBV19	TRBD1	CAISGGLNQPQHF
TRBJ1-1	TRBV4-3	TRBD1	CASSQVGEGTENTEAFF
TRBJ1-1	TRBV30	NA	CAWRPGAMNTEAFF